The clone carrying this T cell receptor (beta chain) came up many times. Its cognate antigen is unknown. The sample belongs to a study of T cell repertoires in cytomegalovirus infection. Per the germline V gene, CDR1 is SGHTA and CDR2 is FQGNSA. V lost 1 base to trimming and J lost 3 bases, with 16 bases between them. The CDR3 covers 17 residues. One entry per CDR3 protein results from TCRdb running MiXCR on the reads. The sample records some 800,000 distinct CDR3 sequences, less than 35% being singletons. The sequences come from cultured CD8+ T cells from PBMCs, collected from culture after CMV antigen stimulation. The sequence derives from a human donor in good health (CMV status not recorded). Some clones in this sample may be carry-over from other donors' samples. This chain links TRBV7-2 with TRBJ2-1; tentative D call: TRBD1 (5 bases). The CDR3 region has the DNA TGTGCCAGCAGCTTAGAGGACACTTGGTTGAACTACAATGAGCAGTTCTTC. It encodes CASSLEDTWLNYNEQFF.